These 3 T cell receptor beta chains share one sample of origin, sequenced in a study of T cell changes during pregnancy in multiple sclerosis. Using immunoSEQ multiplex PCR, the repertoire was profiled, and TCRdb retains in-frame clones only, with some absent. In the table there are about 53,000 clones, 92% of which are singletons. Source: CD4+ T cells from peripheral blood mononuclear cells, taken in the third trimester of pregnancy. These receptors were collected from a female donor with multiple sclerosis, enrolled in a pregnancy study.

J is TRBJ2-5 and V is TRBV7-6; weak D call: TRBD1 (5 bases). V gave up 8 bases and J gave up 5 bases, with 12 bases separating them. CDR1 is SGHVS, CDR2 FNYEAQ, per germline. The CDR3 runs to 12 residues. The CDR3 DNA is TGTGCCAGCGGCAGGGCGAGGGAGACCCAGTACTTC. The encoded protein is CASGRARETQYF. Supplemented by reference TRBV7-6 and TRBJ2-5, the full variable domain reads GAGVSQSPRYKVTKRGQDVALRCDPISGHVSLYWYRQALGQGPEFLTYFNYEAQQDKSGLPNDRFSAERPEGSISTLTIQRTEQRDSAMYRCASGRARETQYFGPGTRLLVL.

The V call is TRBV10-2, the J call TRBJ2-2; tentatively, D is TRBD2 (7 bases). CDR3 size: 18 residues. Germline V gene lookup returns CDR1 WSHSY and CDR2 SAAADI. V lost 0 bases and J lost 5, with 19 bases in between. The CDR3: CASSESIPGGMGTGELFF. CDR3 nucleotide sequence: TGCGCCAGCAGTGAGTCGATACCGGGGGGCATGGGGACCGGGGAGCTGTTTTTT.

The chain carries TRBV5-5 and TRBJ1-6; D gene ambiguous. CDR3 length equals 14 residues. From germline, CDR1 is SGHKS and CDR2 YYEKEE (reference sequence). The germline V and J ends were trimmed by 4 bases and 7 bases, with 12 bases remaining between them. CDR3 amino acids: CASSPDISNSPLHF. CDR3 in DNA: TGTGCCAGCAGCCCCGACATCAGCAATTCACCCCTCCACTTT.